What follows are 19 T cell receptor beta chains derived from one specimen sequenced in a study of regulatory T cells in long-lasting Graves disease. Construction of the TCR beta libraries employed iRepertoire HTBI primers in conjunction with Arm-PCR of CDR3 regions. TCRdb passed the multiplex PCR reads through MiXCR, listing each CDR3 protein once. The table has roughly 360,000 distinct CDR3 sequences, roughly 24% seen once. The time point: persistent/refractory GD, antithyroid drugs over 5 years with positive TRAb. There was RNA extracted from PBMCs, and the TCR library was made from it. The material sequenced was peripheral blood mononuclear cells (PBMCs), taken when the disease was refractory, from a patient treated with antithyroid drugs. The receptors originated from a woman between 40 and 55 years old with Graves disease.

The table lists this clonotype with a few counts. V usage is TRBV28 and J usage is TRBJ2-1; D not certain. The CDR3 has 12 residues. CDR1 is MDHEN and CDR2 is SYDVKM in the germline V gene. V was clipped by 7 bases and J by 4 bases, with 8 bases between them. The CDR3 region is CASKVGYNEQFF. The CDR3 DNA reads TGTGCCAGCAAGGTGGGATACAATGAGCAGTTCTTC.

This clonotype has just a few counts. In DNA, the CDR3 is TGTGCCAGCAGTAGCGGGAGCTCTGGAAACACCATATATTTT. Translating it yields CASSSGSSGNTIYF. The chain carries TRBV28 and TRBJ1-3; D not certain. In germline, CDR1 is MDHEN, CDR2 SYDVKM. V gave up 5 bases and J gave up 0 bases, with 8 bases separating them. The CDR3 is 14 amino acids.

This clonotype appeared many times. The V gene is TRBV29-1, the J gene TRBJ2-7; either TRBD1 or TRBD2 may supply D (5 bases each). V lost 4 bases, J lost 7 bases, and 17 bases lay in between. The CDR3 is made up of 13 amino acids. The germline gives CDR1 SQVTM, CDR2 ANQGSEA. The CDR3, as DNA: TGCAGCGTTGTTGACAGCGCCGGAGGAGAGCAGTACTTC. It yields the protein CSVVDSAGGEQYF.

This clonotype was counted a few times. The chain carries TRBV20-1 and TRBJ2-5, with 10 nucleotides matching TRBD2. With V trimmed by 6 bases and J by 4 bases, 8 bases remained unmatched. CDR3 length: 14 residues. Germline values: CDR1 DFQATT, CDR2 SNEGSKA (reference sequence). The CDR3 region is CSAPLAGAIETQYF. DNA of the CDR3: TGCAGTGCCCCGCTAGCGGGAGCAATAGAGACCCAGTACTTC.

This clonotype was observed many times. This chain links TRBV28 with TRBJ1-6; D call uncertain. With 3 bases removed from V and 10 bases from J, the gap between germline ends came to 19 bases. This CDR3 has 16 amino acids. Germline CDR1 reads MDHEN; CDR2 reads SYDVKM. This chain's CDR3 is CASSLNPRPKRSPLHF. In DNA form, the CDR3 reads TGTGCCAGCAGTTTGAATCCGAGACCAAAACGGTCACCCCTCCACTTT. The whole variable domain, remainder taken from reference TRBV28 and TRBJ1-6, is DVKVTQSSRYLVKRTGEKVFLECVQDMDHENMFWYRQDPGLGLRLIYFSYDVKMKEKGDIPEGYSVSREKKERFSLILESASTNQTSMYLCASSLNPRPKRSPLHFGNGTRLTVT.

This chain connects TRBV15 to TRBJ2-7; no definite D call. Germline V gene sequence: CDR1 LNHNV, CDR2 YYDKDF (reference sequence). V was shortened by 0 bases and J by 3 bases, with 6 bases between the two germline ends. This CDR3 is 13 amino acids long. The CDR3 sequence is CATSRDRFYEQYF. The CDR3 DNA sequence: TGTGCCACCAGCAGAGACAGGTTCTACGAGCAGTACTTC. Full variable domain (missing parts from reference TRBV15 and TRBJ2-7): DAMVIQNPRYQVTQFGKPVTLSCSQTLNHNVMYWYQQKSSQAPKLLFHYYDKDFNNEADTPDNFQSRRPNTSFCFLDIRSPGLGDTAMYLCATSRDRFYEQYFGPGTRLTVT.

Ten or more counts support this clonotype. The CDR3 loop is CSARRGAEAQYEQYF. The CDR3 coding sequence is TGCAGCGCCCGAAGGGGAGCGGAGGCCCAATACGAGCAGTACTTC. The chain carries TRBV29-1 and TRBJ2-7; D assignment may be TRBD1 or TRBD2 (5 bases each). Germline V gives CDR1 SQVTM, CDR2 ANQGSEA. Trimming pared 7 bases from V and 4 bases from J, leaving 23 bases between. The CDR3 covers 15 residues.

V and J are TRBV6-1 and TRBJ2-7, with D possibly TRBD1 on 5 matching bases. The germline CDR1 and CDR2 sequences are MNHNS and SASEGT. With 11 bases removed from V and 4 bases from J, the gap between germline ends came to 9 bases. The CDR3 covers 10 residues. The chain's CDR3 is CAVRGYEQYF. The CDR3 nucleotides read TGTGCCGTTAGGGGTTACGAGCAGTACTTC.

The CDR3 DNA reads as TGCAGTGCTTTGGACAGGGCACGGCAGCCCCAGCATTTT. It specifies CSALDRARQPQHF. This sequence joins TRBV20-1 and TRBJ1-5; the match to TRBD1 covers 8 bases. This CDR3 spans 13 amino acids. The trim removed 5 bases at V and 7 bases at J, leaving 7 bases unmatched. CDR1 is DFQATT and CDR2 is SNEGSKA in the germline V gene (reference sequence).

The table lists this clonotype with many counts. The CDR3 DNA sequence: TGTGCCAGCACCCGGGGGGACGGGAGTGAGCAGTACTTC. Translated, it gives CASTRGDGSEQYF. The chain uses TRBV7-9 and TRBJ2-7; 7 nucleotides match TRBD2. The CDR3 runs 13 residues. V trimming: 7 bases; J trimming: 7 bases; junction bases outside the gene matches: 10. Germline-derived CDR1 and CDR2 are SEHNR and FQNEAQ (reference sequence).

This clonotype appeared a few times. This chain uses TRBV9 with TRBJ2-7, with D tentatively TRBD2 (6 bases). Germline CDR1 and CDR2: SGDLS and YYNGEE. The CDR3 sequence is 16 residues long. Trimming left V 4 bases short and J 0 bases short, with 17 bases between. CDR3 DNA sequence: TGTGCCAGCAGCCCCCGGGGGAGCGGCTCCTCCTACGAGCAGTACTTC. Translation: CASSPRGSGSSYEQYF.

The chain carries TRBV5-1 and TRBJ1-3; 8 nucleotides align to TRBD1. CDR1 and CDR2 (germline): SGHRS, YFSETQ. V dropped 4 bases and J dropped 0; count of bases not matched to a gene: 9. The CDR3 totals 17 residues. The CDR3 DNA sequence: TGCGCCAGCAGCCAGGGACAGGTGCTTAGCTCTGGAAACACCATATATTTT. Amino acids: CASSQGQVLSSGNTIYF.

This clonotype was seen ten or more times. V gene TRBV6-4 combines with J gene TRBJ2-7; possibly TRBD2 for D (6 bases). The CDR3 is 13 residues long. V lost 3 bases and J 6 bases, leaving 12 bases between the germline ends. Germline CDR1 and CDR2: MRHNA and SNTAGT. CDR3 region: CASSETGAAEQYF. The CDR3 region has the DNA TGTGCCAGCAGTGAAACGGGAGCTGCCGAGCAGTACTTC.

CDR3 bases: TGTGCCAGCAGCTTGGTAGGGGGAGGCGAGACCCAGTACTTC. Translated: CASSLVGGGETQYF. This chain connects TRBV5-4 to TRBJ2-5; D is perhaps TRBD1 or TRBD2 (6 bases each). V shed 0 bases and J shed 5 bases, with 11 bases lying between them. Germline CDR1 is SGHNT and CDR2 is YYREEE (reference sequence). The CDR3 has 14 residues.

Ten or more counts support this clonotype. The chain has TRBV7-3 and TRBJ2-2; D is unresolved. The CDR3 covers 13 residues. Germline V CDR1 and CDR2: SGHTA, FQGTGA. Between the trimmed V and J ends, which lost 6 bases and 7 bases, there was a span of 12 bases. CDR3 sequence (DNA): TGTGCCAGCAGGGCTCGCGGAAGCGGGGAGCTGTTTTTT. Residues: CASRARGSGELFF.

The sample holds many counts of this clonotype. The gene calls are TRBV28 and TRBJ2-5; D unclear. The ends were cut back, 0 bases at V and 5 bases at J, with 25 bases in the middle. The CDR3 is 19 residues long. The germline CDR1 and CDR2 sequences are MDHEN and SYDVKM. The CDR3 protein is CASSLWGRRGTGSGETQYF. The CDR3 DNA follows: TGTGCCAGCAGTTTATGGGGTCGGAGAGGTACCGGGTCTGGGGAGACCCAGTACTTC.

The table lists this clonotype with many counts. J is TRBJ2-7 and V is TRBV28, with 7 bases lining up with TRBD2. Germline assignment: CDR1 MDHEN and CDR2 SYDVKM. CDR3 length: 13 residues. The CDR3 protein is CVTSATTSYEQYF. In DNA form, the CDR3 reads TGTGTTACTAGCGCGACAACCTCCTACGAGCAGTACTTC.

This chain joins TRBV7-9 and TRBJ1-6; D is unclear. V gave up 1 base and J gave up 8 bases, with 9 bases separating them. The V gene's germline CDR1 is SEHNR and CDR2 FQNEAQ (reference sequence). The CDR3 has 14 residues. The CDR3 reads CASSLGGPYSPLHF. The CDR3 nucleotides are TGTGCCAGCAGCTTAGGAGGGCCCTATTCACCCCTCCACTTT. Combining the CDR3 with reference TRBV7-9 and TRBJ1-6 gives the whole variable domain DTGVSQNPRHKITKRGQNVTFRCDPISEHNRLYWYRQTLGQGPEFLTYFQNEAQLEKSRLLSDRFSAERPKGSFSTLEIQRTEQGDSAMYLCASSLGGPYSPLHFGNGTRLTVT.

This sequence joins TRBV7-2 and TRBJ2-7; weak D call: TRBD1 (6 bases). The CDR3 runs to 14 residues. CDR1 and CDR2 (germline): SGHTA, FQGNSA. Deletions cut 5 bases from V and 4 bases from J, with 15 bases between. The CDR3 region is CASSPSGQSYEQYF. In DNA, the CDR3 is TGTGCCAGCAGCCCATCCGGACAGTCGTACGAGCAGTACTTC.